This T cell receptor beta chain was identified during a study of cytomegalovirus exposure and HLA in healthy donors. The PCR employed 60 Vbeta primers together with 13 Jbeta primers. TCRdb's copy holds only in-frame clones and misses some; the assay was immunoSEQ multiplex PCR. Of 130,000 or so clones in the sample, about three quarters are singletons; the top ten hold 1.8%. The TCR comes from a man aged 40-55 years in good health and CMV-seronegative. Sequences were obtained from PBMCs.

The CDR3 loop is CASSETGGFFF. CDR3 in DNA: TGTGCCAGCAGTGAAACAGGGGGTTTTTTCTTC. The V gene is TRBV6-1, the J gene TRBJ2-1; TRBD1 matches at 8 bases. Germline values: CDR1 MNHNS, CDR2 SASEGT. The CDR3 extends over 11 amino acids. Germline trimming cut 2 bases from V and 16 bases from J; bases unmatched to any gene: 4.